The 11 T cell receptor beta chains given below trace back to one sample, sequenced in a study of shared clonotypes between healthy human individuals. Clones were read by immunoSEQ multiplex PCR, and TCRdb kept only the in-frame ones, dropping some. The data contain some 1 million clones, 70% to 80% of them singletons. The sample comprised memory CD4+ T cells sorted from blood. The sample's subset: CD45RA-negative fraction. These receptors originate from a man younger than 30 in good health.

The rearrangement links TRBV11-2 to TRBJ2-7; 7 bases are shared with TRBD2. The length of the CDR3 is 15 residues. CDR1 and CDR2 from the germline V gene are SGHAT and FQNNGV. With 1 base clipped from V and 4 bases from J, the junction kept 7 bases outside the gene matches. This chain's CDR3 is CASSLVASGKYEQYF. CDR3 DNA sequence: TGTGCCAGCAGCTTAGTGGCTAGCGGCAAATACGAGCAGTACTTC.

The V and J genes are TRBV5-4 and TRBJ2-4; TRBD2 matches at 9 bases. The germline CDR1 and CDR2 sequences are SGHNT and YYREEE (reference sequence). V trimming: 0 bases; J trimming: 0 bases; junction bases outside the gene matches: 4. There are 17 residues in the CDR3. The DNA for the CDR3 is TGTGCCAGCAGCTTGGATCCAGCGGGAGGAGCCAAAAACATTCAGTACTTC. Translating it yields CASSLDPAGGAKNIQYF. The entire variable domain, with the rest obtained from reference TRBV5-4 and TRBJ2-4, is as follows: ETGVTQSPTHLIKTRGQQVTLRCSSQSGHNTVSWYQQALGQGPQFIFQYYREEENGRGNFPPRFSGLQFPNYSSELNVNALELDDSALYLCASSLDPAGGAKNIQYFGAGTRLSVL.

This clone was seen once. Written as DNA, the CDR3 is TGTGCCAGCTCACCGACTTCGGGGATCGAGCAGTACTTC. Protein: CASSPTSGIEQYF. The chain employs TRBV18 and TRBJ2-7, with D perhaps matching TRBD2 (5 bases). The CDR3 loop spans 13 amino acids. Germline CDR1 is KGHSH and CDR2 is LQKENI. The germline V and J ends were trimmed by 3 bases and 6 bases, with 12 bases remaining between them. The full variable domain, rest sourced from reference TRBV18 and TRBJ2-7, is NAGVMQNPRHLVRRRGQEARLRCSPMKGHSHVYWYRQLPEEGLKFMVYLQKENIIDESGMPKERFSAEFPKEGPSILRIQQVVRGDSAAYFCASSPTSGIEQYFGPGTRLTVT.

The rearrangement joins TRBV5-1 to TRBJ2-7; TRBD2 matches 8 bases. After removal of 4 bases from V and 7 bases from J, the junction contained 10 bases not matched to a gene. Germline V gene sequence: CDR1 SGHRS, CDR2 YFSETQ. This CDR3 comprises 14 residues. The CDR3 coding sequence is TGCGCCAGCAGCGGCATTGCGGGGGGATATGAGCAGTACTTC. Amino acid sequence: CASSGIAGGYEQYF.

This CDR3 reads CASGTDTQYF. CDR3 nucleotide sequence: TGTGCCAGTGGCACAGATACGCAGTATTTT. The chain carries TRBV7-8 and TRBJ2-3, with D uncertain. V dropped 9 bases and J dropped 1 base, with 2 bases sitting between them. This CDR3 has 10 amino acids. Per the germline V gene, CDR1 is SGHVS and CDR2 is FQNEAQ.

Remarks on this clone: A far larger clone is just one base off, so this is likely a read error. This chain connects TRBV11-2 to TRBJ2-7; D might be TRBD1 or TRBD2, each matching 5 bases. V was shortened by 4 bases and J by 5 bases, with 15 bases between the two germline ends. Germline V gene lookup returns CDR1 SGHAT and CDR2 FQNNGV. The CDR3 spans 14 residues. CDR3 nucleotides: TGTGCCAGCAGCTCCGTGAGGGACGGCCACGAGCAGTACTTC. Protein sequence: CASSSVRDGHEQYF.

This chain joins TRBV27 and TRBJ2-7; D not resolved. The germline gives CDR1 MNHEY, CDR2 SMNVEV (reference sequence). V lost 2 bases and J 5 bases, leaving 10 bases between the germline ends. The CDR3 runs to 13 residues. CDR3 DNA: TGTGCCAGCAGTTTAAGGCCAGACAACGAGCAGTACTTC. The encoded protein is CASSLRPDNEQYF.

This clone was seen repeatedly, ten times or more. CDR3 residues: CASSLFGPTYNEQFF. The DNA of the CDR3 is TGTGCCAGCAGTTTATTCGGACCTACCTACAATGAGCAGTTCTTC. The V call is TRBV28, the J call TRBJ2-1; D is uncertain. Germline V gene sequence: CDR1 MDHEN, CDR2 SYDVKM. The CDR3 loop spans 15 amino acids. Deletions cut 1 base from V and 2 bases from J, with 9 bases between.

The chain employs TRBV30 and TRBJ1-6; D may be TRBD1 (5 bases). V lost 0 bases and J lost 0, with 12 bases in between. In germline, CDR1 is GTSNPN, CDR2 SVGIG (reference sequence). The CDR3 loop spans 17 amino acids. In nucleotides, the CDR3 is TGTGCCTGGAGTGTCACAGGTTATAGCTCCTATAATTCACCCCTCCACTTT. Translated: CAWSVTGYSSYNSPLHF.

The DNA of the CDR3 is TGTGCCAGCAGTTACCCCAGTAGCGGGGATCGTTGTAGCACAGATACGCAGTATTTT. It codes for CASSYPSSGDRCSTDTQYF. J is TRBJ2-3 and V is TRBV6-7; 8 positions agree with TRBD2. TRBV6-7 qualifies as an ORF whose function is uncertain. The V and J ends lost 2 bases and 0 bases, in that order; junction bases with no gene match: 13. This CDR3 is 19 amino acids long.

Comment on this clone: Other DNA variants within this sample encode the same CDR3. The chain employs TRBV9 and TRBJ2-3, with D unclear. CDR3 length equals 13 residues. CDR1 SGDLS and CDR2 YYNGEE come from the germline V gene. Trimming pared 0 bases from V and 3 bases from J, leaving 5 bases between. This CDR3 is CASSVAGTDTQYF. The CDR3 DNA sequence: TGTGCCAGCAGCGTAGCCGGGACAGATACGCAGTATTTT. The full variable domain, completed using reference TRBV9 and TRBJ2-3, is DSGVTQTPKHLITATGQRVTLRCSPRSGDLSVYWYQQSLDQGLQFLIQYYNGEERAKGNILERFSAQQFPDLHSELNLSSLELGDSALYFCASSVAGTDTQYFGPGTRLTVL.